This TCR beta chain came from a study of T cell clonotyping in hematopoietic cell transplantation. Study conclusions and caveats: Few recipient clonotypes overlapped donors; over 97% were de novo at given depth. CD4 and CD8 repertoire contributions could not be separated without sorting. Pathologically expanded recipient clonotypes increased progressively from day 30 to day 180 as diversity fell.

With regard to this clone: Its antigen is not known.

CDR3 length: 15 residues. Germline-derived CDR1 and CDR2 are SGHAT and FQNNGV. Trimming cost V 4 bases and J 7 bases; bases outside gene matches: 5. Clones were read by immunoSEQ multiplex PCR, and TCRdb kept only the in-frame ones, dropping some. Among tens of thousands of clones listed, about 93% were seen once. Blood collection times were about day -28 and days 30, 100, 180 posttransplant. This TCR was sampled from a female patient aged 45 to 65 who had an allogeneic stem cell transplant from a related donor, so the T cells may come from the graft donor. Some clones in this sample may be carry-over from other donors' samples. The sequenced sample was PBMCs, obtained 100 days after allogeneic stem cell transplant. The J gene is TRBJ1-6, the V gene TRBV11-2; 9 nucleotides match TRBD1. CDR3: CASSSGTGWNSPLHF. In DNA, the CDR3 is TGTGCCAGCAGCTCCGGGACAGGGTGGAATTCACCCCTCCACTTT. Full variable domain (rest looked up from reference TRBV11-2 and TRBJ1-6): EAGVAQSPRYKIIEKRQSVAFWCNPISGHATLYWYQQILGQGPKLLIQFQNNGVVDDSQLPKDRFSAERLKGVDSTLKIQPAKLEDSAVYLCASSSGTGWNSPLHFGNGTRLTVT.